This passage covers 24 T cell receptor beta chains from one sample sequenced in a study of T cell repertoires in cytomegalovirus infection (dated by TCRdb to between 2018 and 2020). Reads for this sample came from an Illumina HiSeq 1500. Using fastp at Q25 and MiXCR, TCRdb reprocessed the public reads and kept productive beta chains. One record per CDR3 amino acid sequence lists the most common genes and DNA. The sample table lists about 400,000 distinct CDR3 sequences, roughly 20% of them with a count of one. The biggest ten clones account for around 8.6% of the sample. The sequencing sample was made of PBMCs. The receptor source for this set is a human donor in good health (CMV status not recorded). Some clones in this sample may be carry-over from other donors' samples.

This clonotype was observed a handful of times. V gene TRBV4-3 combines with J gene TRBJ1-1; D is unclear. The V and J ends lost 0 bases and 1 base respectively, with 9 bases between them. The CDR3 totals 15 residues. Looked up from germline, CDR1 is LGHNA and CDR2 is YSLEER. CDR3 protein: CASSQDSPGNTEAFF. The CDR3 nucleotides are TGCGCCAGCAGCCAAGATTCCCCAGGGAACACTGAAGCTTTCTTT.

The chain has TRBV19 and TRBJ2-3; 7 bases are a match to TRBD1. The junction had 6 bases not matched to a gene; V was cut back by 8 bases and J by 1 base. Germline V gene lookup returns CDR1 LNHDA and CDR2 SQIVND (reference sequence). The CDR3 length is 14 residues. In DNA, the CDR3 is TGTGCCAGTTGTTTACAGGGGCGCACAGATACGCAGTATTTT. This sequence encodes CASCLQGRTDTQYF.

This clonotype was recorded a few times. The CDR3 protein is CASSPTAAHEQYF. The DNA for the CDR3 is TGTGCCAGTAGTCCTACGGCGGCCCACGAGCAGTACTTC. The V call is TRBV19, the J call TRBJ2-7; no clear D. The CDR3 has 13 amino acids. V gave up 5 bases and J gave up 5 bases, with 13 bases separating them. CDR1 is LNHDA and CDR2 is SQIVND in the germline V gene (reference sequence).

This clonotype was seen ten or more times. The gene calls are TRBV19 and TRBJ2-7; D uncertain. Germline CDR1 LNHDA, CDR2 SQIVND (reference sequence). Trimming removed 5 bases at V and 3 bases at J, with 17 bases between. The length of the CDR3 is 15 residues. The CDR3 loop reads CASSSGTLSLYEQYF. DNA of the CDR3: TGTGCCAGTAGTTCAGGCACCTTGTCCCTCTACGAGCAGTACTTC.

This chain connects TRBV2 to TRBJ2-7, with 10 positions matching TRBD2. Trimming cost V 8 bases and J 0 bases; bases outside gene matches: 16. CDR1 SNHLY and CDR2 FYNNEI come from the germline V gene. The CDR3 spans 18 residues. Written as DNA, the CDR3 is TGTGCCAGCTCCCTAGGACAGACTAGCGGGTGGAGCTCCTACGAGCAGTACTTC. Amino acids: CASSLGQTSGWSSYEQYF.

The rearrangement uses TRBV5-1 and TRBJ1-2, with 7 bases lining up with TRBD1. This CDR3 has 12 amino acids. V lost 2 bases and J lost 7; bases outside the gene matches: 2. Germline loops: CDR1 SGHRS, CDR2 YFSETQ. The CDR3 bases are TGCGCCAGCAGCTTTGACAGGGTTGGCTACACCTTC. Protein sequence: CASSFDRVGYTF.

A few counts support this clonotype. The V call is TRBV7-2, the J call TRBJ2-2; 7 bases match TRBD2. This CDR3 contains 17 residues. V was pared by 1 base and J by 5 bases, with 10 bases of the junction left unmatched. Germline V gene sequence: CDR1 SGHTA, CDR2 FQGNSA. CDR3 coding DNA: TGTGCCAGCAGCTTAGAGGGAGGGGCCCTTCAAACCGGGGAGCTGTTTTTT. Its translation is CASSLEGGALQTGELFF. The full variable domain, with the rest looked up from reference TRBV7-2 and TRBJ2-2, is GAGVSQSPSNKVTEKGKDVELRCDPISGHTALYWYRQSLGQGLEFLIYFQGNSAPDKSGLPSDRFSAERTGGSVSTLTIQRTQQEDSAVYLCASSLEGGALQTGELFFGEGSRLTVL.

The rearrangement joins TRBV6-8 to TRBJ1-6, with 7 bases that match TRBD1. The CDR3 loop spans 14 amino acids. Germline V gene sequence: CDR1 MNHGY, CDR2 SAAAGT. After removal of 4 bases from V and 9 bases from J, the junction contained 6 bases not matched to a gene. The CDR3 loop is CASSSQGSGSPLHF. The CDR3 bases are TGTGCCAGCAGTTCACAGGGGTCCGGTTCACCCCTCCACTTT.

The rearrangement uses TRBV27 and TRBJ2-7, with 13 bases fitting TRBD2. Germline CDR1 and CDR2: MNHEY and SMNVEV (reference sequence). V trimming: 9 bases; J trimming: 5 bases; junction bases outside the gene matches: 7. There are 14 residues in the CDR3. CDR3 nucleotide sequence: TGTGCCAGGCATACTAGCGGGAGGGCTGACGAGCAGTACTTC. The encoded protein is CARHTSGRADEQYF.

The gene calls are TRBV12-3 or TRBV12-4 and TRBJ1-5, with 7 bases identical to TRBD1. The CDR3 extends over 15 amino acids. Trimming removed 6 bases from V and 0 bases from J; junction bases left unmatched: 5. Here the CDR3 reads CASSRQGDSNQPQHF. CDR3 sequence (DNA): TGTGCCAGCAGCAGACAGGGCGATAGCAATCAGCCCCAGCATTTT.

This clonotype was counted many times. The chain carries TRBV7-2 and TRBJ2-3, with 12 bases fitting TRBD2. Germline values: CDR1 SGHTA, CDR2 FQGNSA. The CDR3 totals 15 residues. With V trimmed by 5 bases and J by 4 bases, 4 bases remained unmatched. The CDR3 region has the DNA TGTGCCAGCAGCACTCGGACTAGCGGGGCAGATACGCAGTATTTT. This encodes CASSTRTSGADTQYF.

This clonotype was detected many times. This chain uses TRBV5-6 with TRBJ2-5, with 10 bases lining up with TRBD1. J lost 1 base, V lost 4 bases, and 4 bases had no gene match. The CDR3 length is 15 residues. Germline CDR1 reads SGHDT; CDR2 reads YYEEEE. For the CDR3, the DNA is TGTGCCAGCAGCCTACGGACAGGGGGCCAAGAGACCCAGTACTTC. It codes for CASSLRTGGQETQYF. Full variable domain (rest looked up from reference TRBV5-6 and TRBJ2-5): DAGVTQSPTHLIKTRGQQVTLRCSPKSGHDTVSWYQQALGQGPQFIFQYYEEEERQRGNFPDRFSGHQFPNYSSELNVNALLLGDSALYLCASSLRTGGQETQYFGPGTRLLVL.

This clonotype was picked up many times. This rearrangement joins TRBV27 to TRBJ2-7, with 8 bases identical to TRBD1. The CDR3 runs 16 residues. The J segment lost 5 bases and the V segment lost 0 bases, leaving 9 bases of the junction unmatched. The germline CDR1 and CDR2 sequences are MNHEY and SMNVEV (reference sequence). This CDR3 is CASSLSPGQEGDEQYF. CDR3 bases: TGTGCCAGCAGTTTATCCCCGGGACAGGAGGGAGACGAGCAGTACTTC.

The chain employs TRBV12-3 or TRBV12-4 and TRBJ2-4, with D unclear. The CDR3 totals 14 residues. The germline V and J ends were trimmed by 6 bases and 0 bases, with 9 bases remaining between them. DNA for the CDR3: TGTGCCAGCAGCTCAGGTGAAGCCAAAAACATTCAGTACTTC. Its protein is CASSSGEAKNIQYF.

This clonotype appeared many times. The CDR3 sequence: CASSYGQFRTDTQYF. The CDR3 nucleotides are TGTGCCAGCAGTTACGGTCAGTTTCGTACAGATACGCAGTATTTT. The V and J genes are TRBV6-5 and TRBJ2-3; no clear D. Germline V gene sequence: CDR1 MNHEY, CDR2 SVGAGI. Trimming removed 2 bases at V and 3 bases at J, with 12 bases between. The CDR3 contains 15 residues.

The chain employs TRBV9 and TRBJ2-3; D is uncertain. The CDR3 length is 12 residues. Trimming removed 0 bases from V and 3 bases from J, with 2 bases in between. The germline V gene has CDR1 SGDLS and CDR2 YYNGEE. CDR3 sequence (DNA): TGTGCCAGCAGCGTAGATACAGATACGCAGTATTTT. Translation gives CASSVDTDTQYF. The full variable domain, its missing parts supplied by reference TRBV9 and TRBJ2-3, is DSGVTQTPKHLITATGQRVTLRCSPRSGDLSVYWYQQSLDQGLQFLIQYYNGEERAKGNILERFSAQQFPDLHSELNLSSLELGDSALYFCASSVDTDTQYFGPGTRLTVL.

This clonotype was observed at least ten times. The CDR3 bases are TGTGCCAGCAGCTTAGACGGGAGGGCCGTCAACGAGCAGTACTTC. Translation: CASSLDGRAVNEQYF. This chain joins TRBV7-2 and TRBJ2-7; TRBD2 matches 8 bases. This CDR3 has 15 amino acids. V lost 1 base, J lost 5 bases, and 7 bases stayed unmatched. CDR1 and CDR2 from the germline V gene are SGHTA and FQGNSA.

This chain connects TRBV6-2 or TRBV6-3 to TRBJ2-1; D remains ambiguous. The CDR3 length is 16 residues. Germline V gene sequence: CDR1 MNHEY, CDR2 SVGEGT. Trimming took off 2 bases at V and 0 bases at J, with 11 bases between the two ends. The CDR3 loop reads CASSYPPLYSYNEQFF. The DNA of the CDR3 is TGTGCCAGCAGTTACCCCCCTCTCTACTCCTACAATGAGCAGTTCTTC.

The chain uses TRBV7-2 and TRBJ2-5, with D possibly TRBD1 on 5 matching bases. Germline loops: CDR1 SGHTA, CDR2 FQGNSA. CDR3 size: 14 residues. V was pared by 5 bases and J by 5 bases, with 15 bases between. The DNA for the CDR3 is TGTGCCAGCAGCGTTCAGGGTTTGTGGGAGACCCAGTACTTC. Its protein product is CASSVQGLWETQYF.

This clonotype was detected a few times. The chain combines TRBV6-5 with TRBJ2-5, with 10 bases aligning to TRBD1. The J segment lost 2 bases and the V segment lost 7 bases, leaving 7 bases of the junction unmatched. This CDR3 region has 15 residues. Germline V gene lookup returns CDR1 MNHEY and CDR2 SVGAGI. This CDR3 reads CASTDGQGGQETQYF. CDR3 DNA: TGTGCCAGCACCGACGGACAGGGGGGACAAGAGACCCAGTACTTC.

This clonotype was seen a handful of times. The chain couples TRBV11-2 to TRBJ2-5; no clear D gene. Germline lookup yields CDR1 SGHAT and CDR2 FQNNGV. Trimming left V 6 bases short and J 0 bases short, with 11 bases between. This CDR3 is 14 amino acids long. The CDR3 DNA reads as TGTGCCAGCAGGGATACCGGGCACCAAGAGACCCAGTACTTC. It yields the protein CASRDTGHQETQYF.

This sequence joins TRBV20-1 and TRBJ1-4; D call uncertain. The germline V gene has CDR1 DFQATT and CDR2 SNEGSKA (reference sequence). The CDR3 sequence is 13 residues long. Trimming took 5 bases from V and 8 from J, leaving 15 bases between them. The CDR3 here is CSAGTRSGEKLFF. CDR3 nucleotides: TGCAGTGCTGGAACCCGGAGCGGCGAAAAACTGTTTTTT.

This clonotype was seen a few times. The V call is TRBV12-3 or TRBV12-4, the J call TRBJ1-1; D call uncertain. The CDR3 sequence is 13 residues long. V was trimmed by 7 bases and J by 0 bases, leaving 9 bases between them. CDR3 bases: TGTGCCAGCATGGGGTATTTGAACACTGAAGCTTTCTTT. Amino acid sequence: CASMGYLNTEAFF.

This clonotype was counted between two and nine times. The DNA for the CDR3 is TGTGCCAGCTCACCAACTAGCGGGGGACACACCGGGGAGCTGTTTTTT. The encoded protein is CASSPTSGGHTGELFF. The rearrangement joins TRBV18 to TRBJ2-2; 11 positions agree with TRBD2. Per germline, CDR1 KGHSH and CDR2 LQKENI. This CDR3 is built from 16 residues. V shed 2 bases, J shed 3 bases, and the junction held 2 bases outside the gene matches.